A single sample is the source of the 15 T cell receptor beta chains below, sequenced in a study of cytomegalovirus exposure and HLA in healthy donors. The PCR contained 60 Vbeta and 13 Jbeta primers. Profiling relied on immunoSEQ multiplex PCR, and the TCRdb table lists in-frame clones only, not all of them. This table has more than 95,000 clones, 81% appearing once. Sequenced sample: PBMCs. The receptors derive from a man between 18 and 29 years old in good health and CMV-seronegative.

This clone was observed a few times. The J gene is TRBJ1-4, the V gene TRBV5-1, with 11 bases that match TRBD1. The CDR3 consists of 13 residues. Germline loops: CDR1 SGHRS, CDR2 YFSETQ. The V gene end was trimmed by 4 bases and the J gene end by 12 bases; junction bases not matched to a gene: 5. CDR3 in DNA: TGCGCCAGCAGCCTTGGACAGGGGGCTGAACTGTTTTTT. Translating it yields CASSLGQGAELFF.

The CDR3 reads CASSLDSSYNEQFF. The CDR3, as DNA: TGCGCCAGCAGCTTAGACAGTTCCTACAATGAGCAGTTCTTC. V and J are TRBV5-1 and TRBJ2-1, with a tentative D call TRBD1 (5 bases). Germline V gene data show CDR1 as SGHRS and CDR2 as YFSETQ. Trimming took off 2 bases at V and 1 base at J, with 7 bases between the two ends. The CDR3 has 14 amino acids.

The rearrangement links TRBV5-1 to TRBJ2-2, with D unclear. This CDR3 comprises 12 residues. Trimming took 1 base from V and 7 from J, leaving 5 bases between them. In germline, CDR1 is SGHRS, CDR2 YFSETQ. CDR3 protein: CASSLYVGELFF. The CDR3 DNA follows: TGCGCCAGCAGCTTGTATGTCGGGGAGCTGTTTTTT.

J is TRBJ2-3 and V is TRBV7-9; TRBD2 agrees at 14 bases. The CDR3 length is 18 residues. After removal of 5 bases from V and 0 bases from J, the junction contained 7 bases not matched to a gene. Looked up from germline, CDR1 is SEHNR and CDR2 is FQNEAQ (reference sequence). CDR3 coding DNA: TGTGCCAGCAGCGCCGGGACTAGCGGGGGAGCTAGCACAGATACGCAGTATTTT. Translated: CASSAGTSGGASTDTQYF.

As for this clone: This same CDR3 is encoded by further DNA sequences in the sample. The V gene is TRBV29-1, the J gene TRBJ1-1; TRBD1 aligns across 7 bases. With 5 bases clipped from V and 1 base from J, the junction kept 7 bases outside the gene matches. Germline CDR1 reads SQVTM; CDR2 reads ANQGSEA. This CDR3 spans 14 amino acids. CDR3 bases: TGCAGCGTTCAGAGGGGGCTAGGGAACACTGAAGCTTTCTTT. Its translation is CSVQRGLGNTEAFF.

The rearrangement uses TRBV2 and TRBJ1-5; TRBD1 aligns across 8 bases. The germline gives CDR1 SNHLY, CDR2 FYNNEI. V trimming: 8 bases; J trimming: 4 bases; junction bases outside the gene matches: 4. The CDR3 contains 13 residues. The CDR3 is CASGTGVNQPQHF. DNA of the CDR3: TGTGCCAGCGGGACAGGTGTTAATCAGCCCCAGCATTTT. The variable domain in full, with the rest retrieved from reference TRBV2 and TRBJ1-5, is EPEVTQTPSHQVTQMGQEVILRCVPISNHLYFYWYRQILGQKVEFLVSFYNNEISEKSEIFDDQFSVERPDGSNFTLKIRSTKLEDSAMYFCASGTGVNQPQHFGDGTRLSIL.

This rearrangement joins TRBV7-2 to TRBJ2-3; TRBD2 aligns across 14 bases. V dropped 2 bases and J dropped 3; count of bases not matched to a gene: 7. CDR3 length: 18 residues. The germline V gene has CDR1 SGHTA and CDR2 FQGNSA. The CDR3 DNA reads TGTGCCAGCAGCTTAAGGACTAGCGGGGGGCCACGGACAGATACGCAGTATTTT. This codes for CASSLRTSGGPRTDTQYF.

The chain recombines TRBV29-1 with TRBJ2-2; 10 bases match TRBD1. The CDR3 totals 13 residues. Germline V gene data show CDR1 as SQVTM and CDR2 as ANQGSEA. Trimming removed 8 bases from V and 5 bases from J; junction bases left unmatched: 5. CDR3 protein: CSSRDRGTGELFF. In DNA, the CDR3 is TGCAGCAGCCGGGACAGGGGAACCGGGGAGCTGTTTTTT.

The chain uses TRBV7-9 and TRBJ1-5; TRBD1 matches 9 bases. V was pared by 3 bases and J by 0 bases, with 0 bases of the junction left unmatched. CDR1 and CDR2 (germline): SEHNR, FQNEAQ (reference sequence). CDR3 length: 15 residues. The DNA for the CDR3 is TGTGCCAGCAGCTTGGGACAGGGTAGCAATCAGCCCCAGCATTTT. It translates to CASSLGQGSNQPQHF.

V is TRBV6-1 and J is TRBJ2-1; 10 nucleotides line up with TRBD2. The CDR3 loop spans 14 amino acids. Germline loops: CDR1 MNHNS, CDR2 SASEGT. V lost 8 bases, J lost 8 bases, and 9 bases stayed unmatched. CDR3 in amino acids: CASLNLAGGYEQFF. CDR3 nucleotide sequence: TGTGCCAGCCTTAACTTAGCGGGGGGTTATGAGCAGTTCTTC.

This chain uses TRBV25-1 with TRBJ1-6, with D tentatively TRBD1 (5 bases). Germline-derived CDR1 and CDR2 are MGHDK and SYGVNS. The CDR3 totals 15 residues. With 4 bases removed from V and 10 bases from J, the gap between germline ends came to 17 bases. In nucleotides, the CDR3 is TGTGCCAGCAGTGCTACAGGTGGAGAAGGGTCACCCCTCCACTTT. Protein: CASSATGGEGSPLHF.

The chain uses TRBV6-6 and TRBJ2-4; the match to TRBD2 covers 11 bases. The CDR3 totals 16 residues. Germline CDR1 MNHNY, CDR2 SVGAGI (reference sequence). V lost 6 bases, J lost 1 base, and 5 bases stayed unmatched. This CDR3 is CASSPWTSGAKNIQYF. In DNA form, the CDR3 reads TGTGCCAGCAGCCCCTGGACTAGCGGGGCCAAAAACATTCAGTACTTC.

This chain uses TRBV19 with TRBJ1-1, with no clear D. The germline V gene has CDR1 LNHDA and CDR2 SQIVND (reference sequence). CDR3 length equals 15 residues. V lost 1 base and J 1 base, leaving 10 bases between the germline ends. CDR3 bases: TGTGCCAGTAGTATAGGAGGAGGCGGGAACACTGAAGCTTTCTTT. Its translation: CASSIGGGGNTEAFF. The whole variable domain, filled in from reference TRBV19 and TRBJ1-1, reads DGGITQSPKYLFRKEGQNVTLSCEQNLNHDAMYWYRQDPGQGLRLIYYSQIVNDFQKGDIAEGYSVSREKKESFPLTVTSAQKNPTAFYLCASSIGGGGNTEAFFGQGTRLTVV.

The chain is built from TRBV19 and TRBJ1-6, with D possibly being TRBD1 (5 bases). V was cut by 5 bases and J by 10 bases, with 15 bases left in between. From germline, CDR1 is LNHDA and CDR2 SQIVND (reference sequence). This CDR3 has 14 amino acids. Here the CDR3 reads CASSSQGLLSPLHF. For the CDR3, the DNA is TGTGCCAGTAGTTCCCAGGGTCTACTCTCACCCCTCCACTTT.

The chain links TRBV7-9 to TRBJ1-2, with 7 bases fitting TRBD1. J lost 6 bases, V lost 2 bases, and 3 bases had no gene match. Germline V lookup: CDR1 SEHNR, CDR2 FQNEAQ (reference sequence). The CDR3 is 13 residues long. The CDR3 bases are TGTGCCAGCAGCTTATTCCAGGGGGATGGCTACACCTTC. This sequence encodes CASSLFQGDGYTF.